Each of the 27 T cell receptor beta chains below was sequenced from the same sample in a study of T-cell reconstitution after alpha-beta-depleted transplantation in children. The authors prepared the TCRbeta library with unique molecular identifiers. TCRdb fed the PCR reads into MiXCR, producing one record per CDR3 protein. The sample lists about 610,000 distinct CDR3 sequences, roughly a tenth occurring once. The sequencing here drew on PBMCs from the stem cell graft donor, taken from the stem cell graft. The receptors were sampled from a human donor who donated a stem cell graft to a child with acute myeloid leukemia.

In this sample, this clonotype turned up a few times. V and J are TRBV15 and TRBJ2-1, with D uncertain. There are 13 residues in the CDR3. The V and J ends lost 2 bases and 4 bases respectively, with 6 bases between them. The V gene's germline CDR1 is LNHNV and CDR2 YYDKDF (reference sequence). CDR3 sequence reads: CATSRPIYNEQFF. Here the CDR3 DNA reads TGTGCCACCAGCAGACCGATTTACAATGAGCAGTTCTTC. The full variable domain, rest sourced from reference TRBV15 and TRBJ2-1, is DAMVIQNPRYQVTQFGKPVTLSCSQTLNHNVMYWYQQKSSQAPKLLFHYYDKDFNNEADTPDNFQSRRPNTSFCFLDIRSPGLGDTAMYLCATSRPIYNEQFFGPGTRLTVL.

This clonotype showed up just a few times. The V gene is TRBV20-1, the J gene TRBJ2-7; TRBD1 is a possible D gene (5 bases). Germline CDR1 reads DFQATT; CDR2 reads SNEGSKA (reference sequence). CDR3 length: 12 residues. Trimming removed 5 bases from V and 5 bases from J, with 13 bases in between. CDR3 bases: TGCAGTGCTTGGCAGGGAATCAACGAGCAGTACTTC. Translation gives CSAWQGINEQYF.

This chain links TRBV28 with TRBJ2-1; D gene unclear. Between the trimmed V and J ends, which lost 2 bases and 6 bases, there was a span of 14 bases. This CDR3 is 15 amino acids long. The V gene's germline CDR1 is MDHEN and CDR2 SYDVKM. The chain's CDR3 is CASSLPHGLFNEQFF. CDR3 bases: TGTGCCAGCAGTTTACCCCACGGGTTATTCAATGAGCAGTTCTTC.

The sample holds many counts of this clonotype. The chain joins TRBV5-6 to TRBJ2-5, with 7 bases fitting TRBD1. Germline assignment: CDR1 SGHDT and CDR2 YYEEEE. V trimming: 2 bases; J trimming: 4 bases; junction bases outside the gene matches: 5. This CDR3 has 14 residues. CDR3 loop: CASSLTGVGETQYF. The CDR3 region has the DNA TGTGCCAGCAGCTTAACAGGGGTGGGAGAGACCCAGTACTTC.

There are many counts of this clonotype. This chain joins TRBV27 and TRBJ2-1; TRBD2 matches at 7 bases. Per the germline V gene, CDR1 is MNHEY and CDR2 is SMNVEV (reference sequence). The length of the CDR3 is 14 residues. V trimming: 2 bases; J trimming: 6 bases; junction bases outside the gene matches: 4. The CDR3 coding sequence is TGTGCCAGCAGTTTAATGGGGGGGATCAATGAGCAGTTCTTC. Translating gives CASSLMGGINEQFF.

This clonotype was seen ten or more times. This rearrangement joins TRBV6-5 to TRBJ2-1; no firm D call. Germline CDR1 is MNHEY and CDR2 is SVGAGI. The CDR3 has 13 amino acids. V was trimmed by 2 bases and J by 4 bases, leaving 6 bases between them. CDR3 protein: CASSYGRYNEQFF. Written as DNA, the CDR3 is TGTGCCAGCAGTTACGGAAGATACAATGAGCAGTTCTTC.

This clonotype has at least ten counts. The chain joins TRBV5-1 to TRBJ2-7; D is unclear. Germline V gene lookup returns CDR1 SGHRS and CDR2 YFSETQ. The CDR3 sequence is 14 residues long. The V end was cut by 0 bases, the J end by 0 bases, with 7 bases between. The CDR3 sequence is CASSLETISYEQYF. CDR3 sequence (DNA): TGCGCCAGCAGCTTGGAAACTATCTCCTACGAGCAGTACTTC.

This clonotype was observed at least ten times. V gene TRBV27 combines with J gene TRBJ2-1; the D is unclear. The CDR3 extends over 14 amino acids. Germline CDR1 reads MNHEY; CDR2 reads SMNVEV (reference sequence). V shed 3 bases and J shed 0 bases, with 6 bases lying between them. The CDR3 loop reads CASSFSISYNEQFF. Here the CDR3 DNA reads TGTGCCAGCAGTTTTAGCATCTCCTACAATGAGCAGTTCTTC.

The genes are TRBV27 and TRBJ2-7, with 10 bases lining up with TRBD1. With 2 bases clipped from V and 6 bases from J, the junction kept 7 bases outside the gene matches. CDR1 MNHEY and CDR2 SMNVEV come from the germline V gene (reference sequence). The CDR3 runs 15 residues. CDR3 residues: CASSLLGQGGGEQYF. In DNA, the CDR3 is TGTGCCAGCAGTTTACTTGGACAGGGGGGGGGCGAGCAGTACTTC.

This clonotype occurred many times. The CDR3 nucleotides read TGTGCCAGCAGTTATATTCAACAGGGTCCCCACGAGCAGTACTTC. Encoded protein: CASSYIQQGPHEQYF. The chain employs TRBV6-5 and TRBJ2-7, with TRBD1 as a possible D gene (6 bases). Germline values: CDR1 MNHEY, CDR2 SVGAGI. CDR3 length: 15 residues. V shed 3 bases and J shed 5 bases, with 17 bases lying between them.

This clonotype showed up just a few times. The chain carries TRBV15 and TRBJ1-4; D is unclear. Trimming removed 5 bases at V and 5 bases at J, with 9 bases between. CDR1 and CDR2 (germline): LNHNV, YYDKDF (reference sequence). This CDR3 has 13 residues. Written as DNA, the CDR3 is TGTGCCACCAGCGACGCCTTGAATGAAAAACTGTTTTTT. This encodes CATSDALNEKLFF. The entire variable domain, with the rest obtained from reference TRBV15 and TRBJ1-4, is as follows: DAMVIQNPRYQVTQFGKPVTLSCSQTLNHNVMYWYQQKSSQAPKLLFHYYDKDFNNEADTPDNFQSRRPNTSFCFLDIRSPGLGDTAMYLCATSDALNEKLFFGSGTQLSVL.

The sample holds a few counts of this clonotype. The V and J genes are TRBV7-8 and TRBJ2-3; no firm D call. V lost 5 bases, J lost 2 bases, and 23 bases lay in between. The CDR3 covers 18 residues. CDR1 is SGHVS, CDR2 FQNEAQ, per germline. The CDR3 spells CASSPRKGLLQFTDTQYF. CDR3 nucleotide sequence: TGTGCCAGCAGCCCCCGTAAAGGGCTATTACAATTCACAGATACGCAGTATTTT.

In the case of this clonotype: A read error is possible here, since a much larger clone lies one base away. V usage is TRBV4-3 and J usage is TRBJ2-1, with 9 bases identical to TRBD2. The V and J ends lost 5 bases and 3 bases, in that order; junction bases with no gene match: 5. Germline V gene sequence: CDR1 LGHNA, CDR2 YSLEER. This CDR3 is built from 15 residues. CDR3 nucleotide sequence: TGCGCCAGCAGCGAAGGACTAGCGTGCTACAATGAGCAGTTCTTC. This sequence encodes CASSEGLACYNEQFF.

This clonotype came up a few times. V usage is TRBV20-1 and J usage is TRBJ2-1, with D perhaps given as TRBD1 or TRBD2 (6 bases each). The CDR3 length is 14 residues. The germline V gene has CDR1 DFQATT and CDR2 SNEGSKA (reference sequence). V was pared by 8 bases and J by 4 bases, with 18 bases between. The CDR3 loop is CSLEEGQTYNEQFF. CDR3 in DNA: TGCAGTCTCGAGGAGGGACAAACTTACAATGAGCAGTTCTTC.

The gene calls are TRBV30 and TRBJ2-7; the D is unclear. V lost 0 bases and J 2 bases, leaving 8 bases between the germline ends. Germline CDR1 GTSNPN, CDR2 SVGIG (reference sequence). This CDR3 has 13 residues. CDR3 region: CAWSVSRTYEQYF. CDR3 DNA: TGTGCCTGGAGTGTTAGCAGAACCTACGAGCAGTACTTC.

CDR3 nucleotides: TGTGCCAGCAGTTTCCTTGCGGGGACAGGGGCCGAGCAGTACTTC. The encoded protein is CASSFLAGTGAEQYF. This sequence joins TRBV12-3 or TRBV12-4 and TRBJ2-7; 10 bases match TRBD1. This CDR3 has 15 amino acids. V was clipped by 3 bases and J by 6 bases; unmatched bases: 8.

There are a few counts of this clonotype. The chain employs TRBV15 and TRBJ1-2; 7 nucleotides match TRBD1. Germline assignment: CDR1 LNHNV and CDR2 YYDKDF (reference sequence). There are 14 residues in the CDR3. The J segment lost 8 bases and the V segment lost 4 bases, leaving 10 bases of the junction unmatched. The CDR3: CATSTGQAHWGYTF. In DNA form, the CDR3 reads TGTGCCACCAGCACAGGACAGGCGCACTGGGGCTACACCTTC.

This clonotype appeared a few times. This chain links TRBV6-1 with TRBJ2-2; TRBD2 agrees at 7 bases. V was clipped by 7 bases and J by 7 bases; unmatched bases: 15. The CDR3 contains 16 residues. CDR1 is MNHNS and CDR2 is SASEGT in the germline V gene. CDR3 region: CASIHWDGRPGGELFF. The CDR3 DNA reads TGTGCCAGCATACACTGGGACGGGAGGCCGGGCGGGGAGCTGTTTTTT.

In this sample, this clonotype turned up a few times. The CDR3 loop is CASSLVLSGEQYF. CDR3 sequence (DNA): TGTGCCAGCAGTTTAGTTCTCTCGGGCGAGCAGTACTTC. This chain connects TRBV12-3 or TRBV12-4 to TRBJ2-7; D is unresolved. This CDR3 is 13 amino acids long. The V end lost 1 base, the J end lost 6 bases, and 10 bases lay between the germline ends.

The CDR3 DNA reads as TGCAGCGTCTCTCCCACAGGCACCGTGAACACTGAAGCTTTCTTT. The encoded protein is CSVSPTGTVNTEAFF. The chain has TRBV29-1 and TRBJ1-1, with a weak D call TRBD1 (5 bases). CDR3 length: 15 amino acids. V lost 6 bases to trimming and J lost 0 bases, with 17 bases between them. Germline CDR1 and CDR2: SQVTM and ANQGSEA.

This clonotype has just a few counts. The CDR3 loop is CASSQRGGSGANVLTF. CDR3 DNA: TGTGCCAGCAGCCAAAGGGGAGGCTCTGGGGCCAACGTCCTGACTTTC. This chain connects TRBV14 to TRBJ2-6, with a weak D call TRBD2 (6 bases). The germline CDR1 and CDR2 sequences are SGHDN and FVKESK. Trimming took off 2 bases at V and 0 bases at J, with 8 bases between the two ends. The CDR3 has 16 amino acids.

This clonotype was picked up a small number of times. This CDR3 is CSVRTGTYEQYF. Written as DNA, the CDR3 is TGCAGCGTTAGGACAGGGACCTACGAGCAGTACTTC. The V call is TRBV29-1, the J call TRBJ2-7; 8 nucleotides agree with TRBD1. The CDR3 extends over 12 amino acids. V dropped 5 bases and J dropped 2; count of bases not matched to a gene: 2. Per germline, CDR1 SQVTM and CDR2 ANQGSEA.

This clonotype was seen at least ten times. The CDR3 loop is CASRRTAYEQYF. DNA for the CDR3: TGTGCCAGCAGGAGGACAGCCTACGAGCAGTACTTC. The chain is built from TRBV12-3 or TRBV12-4 and TRBJ2-7, with D maybe TRBD1 (6 bases). Trimming took 6 bases from V and 2 from J, leaving 8 bases between them. The CDR3 sequence is 12 residues long.

This chain connects TRBV5-6 to TRBJ2-7, with 9 bases that match TRBD2. Trimming cost V 3 bases and J 2 bases; bases outside gene matches: 6. Germline CDR1 SGHDT, CDR2 YYEEEE. The CDR3 spans 15 residues. CDR3 DNA sequence: TGTGCCAGCAGCTCTCGACTAGCGGCCGCCTACGAGCAGTACTTC. Its protein product is CASSSRLAAAYEQYF.

J is TRBJ2-3 and V is TRBV4-2, with 7 bases identical to TRBD1. This CDR3 is 15 amino acids long. Germline V lookup: CDR1 LGHNA, CDR2 YNFKEQ. V shed 4 bases, J shed 1 base, and the junction held 5 bases outside the gene matches. The chain's CDR3 is CASSLDQGGTDTQYF. DNA for the CDR3: TGTGCCAGCAGCCTCGATCAGGGGGGCACAGATACGCAGTATTTT.

This clonotype was seen a handful of times. The chain employs TRBV6-6 and TRBJ1-4; D unclear. CDR1 is MNHNY, CDR2 SVGAGI, per germline (reference sequence). This CDR3 has 12 amino acids. V was pared by 7 bases and J by 13 bases, with 16 bases between. CDR3 amino acids: CASKKEGGLLFF. As DNA, the CDR3 is TGTGCCAGCAAAAAGGAGGGAGGTTTACTGTTTTTT.

This clonotype appeared a few times. This chain links TRBV29-1 with TRBJ1-2; TRBD1 matches at 7 bases. Germline V gene sequence: CDR1 SQVTM, CDR2 ANQGSEA. The CDR3 loop spans 14 amino acids. V lost 7 bases, J lost 6 bases, and 14 bases stayed unmatched. The CDR3 loop reads CSGRNQGGRDGYTF. CDR3 nucleotides: TGCAGCGGGAGAAACCAGGGGGGACGGGATGGCTACACCTTC.